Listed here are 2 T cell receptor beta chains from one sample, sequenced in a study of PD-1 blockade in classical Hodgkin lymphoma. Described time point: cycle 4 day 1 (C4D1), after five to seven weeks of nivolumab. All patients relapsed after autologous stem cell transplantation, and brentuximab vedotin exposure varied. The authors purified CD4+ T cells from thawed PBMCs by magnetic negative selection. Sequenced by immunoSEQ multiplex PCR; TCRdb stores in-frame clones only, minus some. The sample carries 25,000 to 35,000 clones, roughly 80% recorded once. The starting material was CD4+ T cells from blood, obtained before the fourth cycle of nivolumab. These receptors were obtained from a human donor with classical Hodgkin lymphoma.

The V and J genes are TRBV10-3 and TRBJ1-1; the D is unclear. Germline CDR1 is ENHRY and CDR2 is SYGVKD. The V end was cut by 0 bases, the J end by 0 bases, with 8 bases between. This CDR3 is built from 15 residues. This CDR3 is CAISESAGMNTEAFF. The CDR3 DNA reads TGTGCCATCAGTGAGTCGGCGGGGATGAACACTGAAGCTTTCTTT.

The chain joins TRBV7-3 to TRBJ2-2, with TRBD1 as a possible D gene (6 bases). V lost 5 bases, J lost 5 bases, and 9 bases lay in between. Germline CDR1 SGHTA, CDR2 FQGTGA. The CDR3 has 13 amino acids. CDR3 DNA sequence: TGTGCCAGCAGCCTCAGGGGTACCGGGGAGCTGTTTTTT. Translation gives CASSLRGTGELFF.